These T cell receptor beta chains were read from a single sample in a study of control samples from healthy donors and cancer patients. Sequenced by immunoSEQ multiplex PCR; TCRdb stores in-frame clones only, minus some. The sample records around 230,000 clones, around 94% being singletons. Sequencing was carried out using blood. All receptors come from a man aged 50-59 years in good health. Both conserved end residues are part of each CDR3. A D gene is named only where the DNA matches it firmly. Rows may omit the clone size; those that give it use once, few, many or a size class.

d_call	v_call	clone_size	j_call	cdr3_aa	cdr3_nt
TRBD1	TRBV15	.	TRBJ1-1	CATSRAGAGGRGTEAFF	TGTGCCACCAGCAGAGCGGGGGCAGGGGGTAGGGGCACTGAAGCTTTCTTT
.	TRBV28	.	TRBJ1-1	CASISPGANTEAFF	TGTGCCAGCATCTCACCCGGGGCCAACACTGAAGCTTTCTTT
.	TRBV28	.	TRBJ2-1	CASSRNNEQFF	TGTGCCAGCAGTCGTAACAATGAGCAGTTCTTC
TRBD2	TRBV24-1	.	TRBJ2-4	CATSVGEGYF	TGTGCCACCAGTGTGGGGGAGGGGTACTTC
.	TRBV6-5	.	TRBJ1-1	CASSPRGGAEAFF	TGTGCCAGCAGCCCCCGGGGGGGCGCTGAAGCTTTCTTT
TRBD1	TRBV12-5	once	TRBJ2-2	CASGSGQGNTGELFF	TGTGCTAGTGGTTCAGGACAGGGTAACACCGGGGAGCTGTTTTTT
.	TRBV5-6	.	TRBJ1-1	CASSLLSGTEAFF	TGTGCCAGCAGCTTGTTATCTGGGACTGAAGCTTTCTTT
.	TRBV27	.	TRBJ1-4	CASSVSAWTGATNEKLFF	TGTGCCAGCAGTGTATCCGCATGGACCGGGGCAACTAATGAAAAACTGTTTTTT
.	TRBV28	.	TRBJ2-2	CASSPQTAPGELFF	TGTGCCAGCAGTCCACAGACCGCACCTGGGGAGCTGTTTTTT
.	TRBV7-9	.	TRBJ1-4	CASSSLRGPQGEKLFF	TGTGCCAGCAGCTCTCTAAGGGGTCCCCAGGGGGAAAAACTGTTTTTT
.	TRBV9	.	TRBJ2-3	CASSAPKPARNTQYF	TGTGCCAGCAGCGCTCCTAAGCCAGCCCGGAATACGCAGTATTTT
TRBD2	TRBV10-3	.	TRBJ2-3	CAISEPTSGGTDTQYF	TGTGCCATCAGTGAGCCCACTAGCGGGGGCACAGATACGCAGTATTTT
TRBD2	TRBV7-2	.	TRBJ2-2	CASRRNSGGAGELFF	TGTGCCAGCAGGAGGAATAGCGGGGGGGCCGGGGAGCTGTTTTTT
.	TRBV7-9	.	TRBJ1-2	CASSSVRTYGYTF	TGTGCCAGCAGCTCCGTCAGGACCTATGGCTACACCTTC
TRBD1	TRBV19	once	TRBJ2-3	CASSLRGQASWDTQYF	TGTGCCAGTAGCCTACGGGGACAGGCCAGCTGGGATACGCAGTATTTT
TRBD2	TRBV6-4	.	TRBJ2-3	CASSQAGGQDTQYF	TGTGCCAGCAGTCAAGCGGGGGGGCAAGATACGCAGTATTTT
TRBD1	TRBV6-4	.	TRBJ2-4	CASISRRGLGKNIQYF	TGTGCCAGCATTAGCCGAAGGGGGCTGGGCAAAAACATTCAGTACTTC
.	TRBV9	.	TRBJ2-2	CASSLRLVQTGELFF	TGTGCCAGCAGCCTCCGACTAGTGCAAACCGGGGAGCTGTTTTTT
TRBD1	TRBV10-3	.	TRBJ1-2	CAINAPGQGYGYTF	TGTGCCATCAATGCCCCGGGACAGGGTTATGGCTACACCTTC
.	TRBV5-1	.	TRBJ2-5	CASSLFTAQETQYF	TGCGCCAGCAGCTTGTTCACGGCGCAAGAGACCCAGTACTTC
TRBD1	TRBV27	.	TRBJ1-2	CASSPTRGRNTF	TGTGCCAGCAGTCCTACCAGGGGGCGAAACACCTTC
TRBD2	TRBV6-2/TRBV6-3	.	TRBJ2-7	CASSYTPSGGQRDEQYF	TGTGCCAGCAGTTACACGCCTAGCGGGGGGCAGCGGGACGAGCAGTACTTC
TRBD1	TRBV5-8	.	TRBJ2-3	CASPTLPGQGADTQYF	TGTGCCAGCCCAACGCTCCCGGGACAGGGGGCAGATACGCAGTATTTT
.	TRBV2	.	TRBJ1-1	CASSEVGRDTEAFF	TGTGCCAGCAGTGAAGTCGGTCGGGATACTGAAGCTTTCTTT
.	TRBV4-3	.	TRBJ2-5	CASSQDQQETQYF	TGCGCCAGCAGCCAAGATCAACAAGAGACCCAGTACTTC
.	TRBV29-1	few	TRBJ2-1	CSVTGPNYNEQFF	TGCAGCGTGACCGGTCCCAACTACAATGAGCAGTTCTTC
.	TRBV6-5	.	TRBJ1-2	CASSYSPTPLNYGYTF	TGTGCCAGCAGTTACTCTCCTACCCCATTAAACTATGGCTACACCTTC
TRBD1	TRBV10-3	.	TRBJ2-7	CAISEGQGPYEQYF	TGTGCCATCAGTGAGGGACAGGGTCCCTACGAGCAGTACTTC
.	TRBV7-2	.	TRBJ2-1	CASSRGPGGNEQFF	TGTGCCAGCAGCCGGGGCCCGGGCGGCAATGAGCAGTTCTTC
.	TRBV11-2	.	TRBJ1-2	CASSRTTGTPYGYTF	TGTGCCAGCAGCCGTACCACAGGGACCCCTTATGGCTACACCTTC
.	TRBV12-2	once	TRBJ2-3	CASRPKRGTTDTQYF	TGTGCAAGTCGCCCCAAGCGGGGGACGACAGATACGCAGTATTTT
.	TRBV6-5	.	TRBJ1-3	CASRRGSSGNTIYF	TGTGCCAGCAGACGAGGGAGCTCTGGAAACACCATATATTTT
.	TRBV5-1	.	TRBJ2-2	CASSLARGGTGELFF	TGCGCCAGCAGCTTGGCGCGCGGCGGCACCGGGGAGCTGTTTTTT
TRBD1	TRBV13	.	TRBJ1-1	CASSWGTGETEAFF	TGTGCCAGCAGCTGGGGGACAGGGGAGACTGAAGCTTTCTTT
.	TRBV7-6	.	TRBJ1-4	CASSSTQLGGEKLFF	TGTGCCAGCAGCTCGACCCAGCTAGGGGGTGAAAAACTGTTTTTT
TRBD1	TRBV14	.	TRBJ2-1	CASSQGIPGQGGSNEQFF	TGTGCCAGCAGCCAGGGGATACCGGGACAGGGAGGTTCGAATGAGCAGTTCTTC
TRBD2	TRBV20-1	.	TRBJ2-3	CSASTSGESTDTQYF	TGCAGTGCTAGTACCAGCGGGGAAAGCACAGATACGCAGTATTTT
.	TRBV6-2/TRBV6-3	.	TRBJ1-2	CASSLGQSYGYTF	TGTGCCAGCAGTCTAGGCCAGAGCTATGGCTACACCTTC
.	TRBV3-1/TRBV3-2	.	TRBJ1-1	CASSQGPGMDTEAFF	TGTGCCAGCAGCCAAGGTCCGGGGATGGACACTGAAGCTTTCTTT
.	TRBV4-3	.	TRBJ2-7	CASSQDQDYEQYF	TGCGCCAGCAGCCAAGATCAGGACTACGAGCAGTACTTC
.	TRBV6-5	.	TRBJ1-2	CASSKGLNYGYTF	TGTGCCAGCAGCAAGGGACTTAACTATGGCTACACCTTC
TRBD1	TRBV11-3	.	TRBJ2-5	CASSLYGGTGKETQYF	TGTGCCAGCAGCTTATATGGTGGGACAGGGAAAGAGACCCAGTACTTC
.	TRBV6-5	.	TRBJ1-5	CASSSLSDSQPQHF	TGTGCCAGCAGTTCCCTTTCGGACAGTCAGCCCCAGCATTTT
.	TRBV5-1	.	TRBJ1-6	CASTTSPGANSPLHF	TGCGCCAGCACCACCTCCCCCGGGGCAAATTCACCCCTCCACTTT
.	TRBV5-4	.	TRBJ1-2	CASSSLLGANYGYTF	TGTGCCAGCAGCTCGCTGTTAGGGGCTAACTATGGCTACACCTTC